A single TCR beta chain is shown here with its context. An amount of RNA that ranged from roughly 0.5 to 1 ug was reverse transcribed with random hexamers. Multiplex PCR with immunoSEQ amplified the TCR beta CDR3 across 54 Vbeta and 13 Jbeta. Each CDR3 protein is one row after TCRdb ran MiXCR on the immunoSEQ multiplex PCR reads. The profile shows under 350,000 distinct CDR3 sequences, 92% of them singletons. Germline V lookup: CDR1 SQVTM, CDR2 ANQGSEA. The CDR3 consists of 12 residues. Between the trimmed V and J ends, which lost 6 bases and 1 base, there was a span of 9 bases. This sample was taken from a study of CD8 T cells in Susac syndrome.

The chain links TRBV29-1 to TRBJ1-1; D not resolved. This receptor was identified in a human donor with multiple sclerosis. The specimen was CD4+ T cells from PBMCs. CDR3 DNA sequence: TGCAGCGTCGATTGGAAGAACACTGAAGCTTTCTTT. It yields the protein CSVDWKNTEAFF. Together with reference TRBV29-1 and TRBJ1-1, the CDR3 gives the full variable domain: SAVISQKPSRDICQRGTSLTIQCQVDSQVTMMFWYRQQPGQSLTLIATANQGSEATYESGFVIDKFPISRPNLTFSTLTVSNMSPEDSSIYLCSVDWKNTEAFFGQGTRLTVV.